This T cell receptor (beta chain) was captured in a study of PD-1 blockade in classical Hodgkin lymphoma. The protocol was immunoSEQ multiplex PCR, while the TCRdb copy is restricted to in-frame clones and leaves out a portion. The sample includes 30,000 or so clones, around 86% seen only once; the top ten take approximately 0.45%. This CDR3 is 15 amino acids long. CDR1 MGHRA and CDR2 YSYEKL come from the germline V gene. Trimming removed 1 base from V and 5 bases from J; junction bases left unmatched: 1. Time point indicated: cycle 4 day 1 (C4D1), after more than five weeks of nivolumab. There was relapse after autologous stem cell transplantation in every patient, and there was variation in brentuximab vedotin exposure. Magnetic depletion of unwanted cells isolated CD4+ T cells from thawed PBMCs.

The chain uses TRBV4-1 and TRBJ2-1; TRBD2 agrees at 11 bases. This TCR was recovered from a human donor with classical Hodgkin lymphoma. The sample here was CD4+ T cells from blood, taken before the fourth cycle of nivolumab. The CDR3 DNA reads TGCGCCAGCAGCCAAGTACTAGCGGGAGACAATGAGCAGTTCTTC. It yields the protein CASSQVLAGDNEQFF.